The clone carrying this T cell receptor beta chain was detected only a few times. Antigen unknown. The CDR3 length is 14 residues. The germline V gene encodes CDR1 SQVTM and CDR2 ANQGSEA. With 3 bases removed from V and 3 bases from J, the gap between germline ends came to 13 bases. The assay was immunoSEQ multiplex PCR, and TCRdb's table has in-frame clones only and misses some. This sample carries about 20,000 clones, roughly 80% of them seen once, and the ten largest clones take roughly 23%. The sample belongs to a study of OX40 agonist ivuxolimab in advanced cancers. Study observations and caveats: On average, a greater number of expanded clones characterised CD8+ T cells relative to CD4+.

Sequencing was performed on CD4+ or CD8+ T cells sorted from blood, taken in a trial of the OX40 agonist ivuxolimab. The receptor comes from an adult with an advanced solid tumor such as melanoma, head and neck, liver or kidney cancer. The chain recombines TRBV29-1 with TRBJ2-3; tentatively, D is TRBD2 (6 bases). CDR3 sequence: CSVESIAVTDTQYF. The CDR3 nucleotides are TGCAGCGTTGAGAGTATAGCGGTTACAGATACGCAGTATTTT.